The rows below give T cell receptor beta chains drawn from one sample of a study of sequential checkpoint blockade in melanoma. TCRdb keeps only in-frame clones here, not all; method: immunoSEQ multiplex PCR. The sample gives approximately 15,000 clones, approximately 80% of which show up once; approximately 30% is in the top ten. Specimen: CD8+ T cells sorted from blood (inferred from file names), collected from a patient given nivolumab and ipilimumab in sequence. The receptors stem from a human donor with melanoma. Each CDR3 is given with its conserved first and last residue. The D gene is left open where the match is weak. Clone size is stated in some rows and not others, as once, few, many or a class when expanded.

d_gene,j_gene,v_gene,abundance,CDR3aa,CDR3nt
TRBD2,TRBJ2-7,TRBV5-1,NA,CASSSEPGTTYEQYF,TGCGCCAGCAGCTCGGAGCCGGGGACTACCTACGAGCAGTACTTC
NA,TRBJ2-7,TRBV7-8,few,CASSLGQSDSYEQYF,TGTGCCAGCAGCCTGGGACAATCCGACTCCTACGAGCAGTACTTC
NA,TRBJ1-3,TRBV2,few,CASSDRSSGNTIYF,TGTGCCAGCAGTGACAGGTCCTCTGGAAACACCATATATTTT
NA,TRBJ2-7,TRBV23-1,NA,CASSLNRALTYEQYF,TGCGCCAGCAGCCTTAACAGGGCACTTACCTACGAGCAGTACTTC
TRBD2,TRBJ2-3,TRBV27,NA,CASSLGIAGDTQYF,TGTGCCAGCAGTTTAGGAATAGCGGGAGATACGCAGTATTTT
NA,TRBJ2-7,TRBV28,NA,CASSVGATSYEQYF,TGTGCCAGCAGCGTGGGGGCGACGTCCTACGAGCAGTACTTC
NA,TRBJ2-3,TRBV6-4,few,CASSDAPGTDTQYF,TGTGCCAGCAGTGATGCCCCGGGAACAGATACGCAGTATTTT
NA,TRBJ2-7,TRBV25-1,NA,CASSVGQPYEQYF,TGTGCCAGCAGTGTCGGACAGCCCTACGAGCAGTACTTC
TRBD1,TRBJ2-7,TRBV19,NA,CASSTGQGNEQYF,TGTGCCAGTAGTACGGGACAGGGGAACGAGCAGTACTTC
TRBD2,TRBJ2-1,TRBV6-4,NA,CASSDPGQLGLAGYNEQFF,TGTGCCAGCAGTGACCCCGGGCAGTTGGGACTAGCGGGATACAATGAGCAGTTCTTC
TRBD1,TRBJ2-6,TRBV5-6,NA,CASSFGTGTSGANVLTF,TGTGCCAGCAGCTTCGGGACAGGGACCTCTGGGGCCAACGTCCTGACTTTC
NA,TRBJ2-3,TRBV9,NA,CASSGGGSVDTQYF,TGTGCCAGCAGCGGAGGAGGGAGTGTCGATACGCAGTATTTT
TRBD1,TRBJ1-4,TRBV7-9,NA,CASSPDRGATNEKLFF,TGTGCCAGCAGCCCGGACAGGGGTGCAACTAATGAAAAACTGTTTTTT
TRBD2,TRBJ2-7,TRBV6-1,NA,CASSDLAGGLTNEQYF,TGTGCCAGCAGTGACCTAGCGGGGGGGCTAACGAACGAGCAGTACTTC
NA,TRBJ1-3,TRBV5-4,few,CASSLLSHSGNTIYF,TGTGCCAGCAGCTTGCTATCCCACTCTGGAAACACCATATATTTT
TRBD1,TRBJ2-5,TRBV27,NA,CASSPTIRTGGPQETQYF,TGTGCCAGCAGCCCCACGATTCGGACAGGAGGCCCACAAGAGACCCAGTACTTC
NA,TRBJ2-5,TRBV19,few,CASSMSGREQETQYF,TGTGCCAGTAGTATGAGTGGGCGGGAACAAGAGACCCAGTACTTC
NA,TRBJ1-1,TRBV27,NA,CASSPLEVNTEAFF,TGTGCCAGCAGTCCACTAGAAGTGAACACTGAAGCTTTCTTT
NA,TRBJ2-1,TRBV6-4,NA,CASSDSGQGSYNEQFF,TGTGCCAGCAGTGACTCTGGGCAGGGCTCCTACAATGAGCAGTTCTTC
NA,TRBJ1-2,TRBV7-9,medium-sized,CASSPGQGGYTF,TGTGCCAGCAGCCCCGGGCAGGGGGGCTACACCTTC
NA,TRBJ2-3,TRBV7-9,few,CASNQARGGADDTQYF,TGTGCCAGCAACCAAGCCAGGGGAGGGGCGGATGATACGCAGTATTTT
TRBD2,TRBJ2-1,TRBV9,once,CASSVGASGGSEQFF,TGTGCCAGCAGCGTAGGTGCTAGCGGGGGGAGTGAGCAGTTCTTC
TRBD2,TRBJ2-1,TRBV6-4,NA,CASSGPSGGYNEQFF,TGTGCCAGCAGTGGACCTAGCGGGGGGTACAATGAGCAGTTCTTC
NA,TRBJ2-7,TRBV4-1,NA,CASSQESRECYEQYF,TGCGCCAGCAGCCAAGAGAGTCGAGAGTGCTACGAGCAGTACTTC
NA,TRBJ2-4,TRBV7-9,NA,CASSPPGVLAKNIQYF,TGTGCCAGCAGCCCCCCGGGGGTTCTGGCCAAAAACATTCAGTACTTC
TRBD2,TRBJ2-7,TRBV4-1,NA,CASSHRGEGYEQYF,TGCGCCAGCAGCCATCGGGGGGAAGGGTACGAGCAGTACTTC
TRBD1,TRBJ2-2,TRBV28,NA,CASRSLGGTGGTGELFF,TGTGCCAGCAGGTCTCTCGGTGGGACAGGCGGTACCGGGGAGCTGTTTTTT
NA,TRBJ2-2,TRBV15,NA,CATSSVWQGLTGELFF,TGTGCCACCAGCAGTGTCTGGCAGGGTTTGACCGGGGAGCTGTTTTTT
TRBD1,TRBJ1-2,TRBV2,medium-sized,CASSEWRGPDYGYTF,TGTGCCAGCAGTGAATGGAGGGGGCCGGACTATGGCTACACCTTC
NA,TRBJ2-1,TRBV7-9,NA,CASSSRSSGPYNEQFF,TGTGCCAGCAGCTCCCGTTCAAGCGGGCCTTACAATGAGCAGTTCTTC
NA,TRBJ2-1,TRBV5-4,NA,CASSLTTGTPYNEQFF,TGTGCCAGCAGCTTAACGACCGGGACTCCATACAATGAGCAGTTCTTC
TRBD2,TRBJ2-7,TRBV19,few,CASTSSLAGFYEQYF,TGTGCCAGTACCTCATCACTAGCGGGATTCTACGAGCAGTACTTC
TRBD2,TRBJ2-5,TRBV7-9,few,CASSQSQTGGETQYF,TGTGCCAGCAGCCAATCACAGACGGGGGGAGAGACCCAGTACTTC